One and the same sample provided the 24 T cell receptor beta chains below, sequenced in a study of T cells in Graves' hyperthyroidism and ophthalmopathy. Authors of the study amplified TCR beta CDR3 regions from RNA transcripts. HTBI primers were employed in a first-round RT-PCR of the TCR CDR3. TCRdb re-called the multiplex PCR reads with MiXCR, one entry per CDR3 protein. The table includes about 53,000 distinct CDR3 sequences, 40% to 55% detected once. The source material was blood. All receptors derive from a woman aged 30 to 39 with Graves' ophthalmopathy.

This clonotype came up many times. This chain links TRBV20-1 with TRBJ2-7, with TRBD2 matching 8 bases. V lost 0 bases to trimming and J lost 0 bases; unmatched junction nucleotides: 4. The CDR3 has 15 residues. Germline V CDR1 and CDR2: DFQATT, SNEGSKA (reference sequence). CDR3 DNA sequence: TGCAGTGCTAGAGAACTAGCGGAGAGCTCCTACGAGCAGTACTTC. It encodes CSARELAESSYEQYF.

This clonotype was seen repeatedly, ten times or more. The chain is built from TRBV11-2 and TRBJ2-3; 8 positions match TRBD2. This CDR3 is 17 amino acids long. The trim removed 3 bases at V and 5 bases at J, leaving 13 bases unmatched. The germline V gene has CDR1 SGHAT and CDR2 FQNNGV. This chain's CDR3 is CASSFFPSGSVGDTQYF. The CDR3 DNA follows: TGTGCCAGCAGCTTTTTTCCCAGCGGGAGTGTTGGAGATACGCAGTATTTT.

This clonotype appeared many times. This chain connects TRBV5-6 to TRBJ2-3; 7 positions agree with TRBD2. Germline loops: CDR1 SGHDT, CDR2 YYEEEE. The CDR3 runs to 16 residues. With V trimmed by 0 bases and J by 4 bases, 8 bases remained unmatched. The CDR3 coding sequence is TGTGCCAGCAGCTTGGCCCTAGCGGAAGGGTCAGATACGCAGTATTTT. This gives the protein CASSLALAEGSDTQYF.

This clonotype was found many times. The chain carries TRBV30 and TRBJ2-7; the D is unclear. Trimming cost V 1 base and J 4 bases, with 11 bases left between them. Germline assignment: CDR1 GTSNPN and CDR2 SVGIG (reference sequence). This CDR3 region has 13 residues. CDR3 in amino acids: CAWSGVDGYEQYF. The CDR3 region has the DNA TGTGCCTGGAGTGGGGTGGACGGGTACGAGCAGTACTTC.

This clonotype was observed many times. The rearrangement links TRBV5-5 to TRBJ2-7; possible D gene TRBD1, 6 bases. CDR1 SGHKS and CDR2 YYEKEE come from the germline V gene (reference sequence). The V gene lost 4 bases and the J gene lost 4 bases, with 9 bases spanning the gap. The CDR3 is 12 amino acids. CDR3 bases: TGTGCCAGCAGCCCACAGGGTTACGAGCAGTACTTC. It translates to CASSPQGYEQYF.

As for this clonotype: The conserved phenylalanine or tryptophan normally closing the CDR3 is absent here, so this likely arose from a read error. No DNA is shown, since the ends of the CDR3 on it are uncertain; the CDR3 is the one TCRdb lists. The chain joins TRBV20-1 to TRBJ1-4. The CDR3 adds up to 8 amino acids, both ends counted. The V gene's germline CDR1 is DFQATT and CDR2 SNEGSKA (reference sequence). The CDR3 protein is CSAERDLV.

This clonotype was counted many times. This chain joins TRBV6-1 and TRBJ2-7; 11 bases map to TRBD1. In germline, CDR1 is MNHNS, CDR2 SASEGT. The V and J ends lost 6 bases and 4 bases, in that order; junction bases with no gene match: 5. CDR3 size: 14 residues. DNA for the CDR3: TGTGCCAGCAGCCGGACAGGGGGCTTTTACGAGCAGTACTTC. This codes for CASSRTGGFYEQYF.

This sequence joins TRBV7-9 and TRBJ2-3; D gene uncertain. The germline CDR1 and CDR2 sequences are SEHNR and FQNEAQ (reference sequence). V lost 6 bases and J lost 1, with 11 bases in between. This CDR3 has 14 residues. As DNA, the CDR3 is TGTGCCAGCAGTATTGGTCAGCGCACAGATACGCAGTATTTT. Translated, it gives CASSIGQRTDTQYF. Variable domain in full (rest from reference TRBV7-9 and TRBJ2-3): DTGVSQNPRHKITKRGQNVTFRCDPISEHNRLYWYRQTLGQGPEFLTYFQNEAQLEKSRLLSDRFSAERPKGSFSTLEIQRTEQGDSAMYLCASSIGQRTDTQYFGPGTRLTVL.

The chain joins TRBV4-2 to TRBJ1-6; D ambiguous. This CDR3 region has 14 residues. Germline V gene lookup returns CDR1 LGHNA and CDR2 YNFKEQ. V was pared by 1 base and J by 8 bases, with 9 bases between. The CDR3 loop reads CASSQVNLDSPLHF. The CDR3 DNA follows: TGTGCCAGCAGCCAAGTAAACCTGGATTCACCCCTCCACTTT.

This clonotype was counted a single time. This chain joins TRBV15 and TRBJ1-2; D is perhaps TRBD1 (6 bases). Per germline, CDR1 LNHNV and CDR2 YYDKDF (reference sequence). V lost 3 bases and J 4 bases, leaving 15 bases between the germline ends. The CDR3 is 15 residues long. CDR3: CATSSEAGGRYGYTF. The DNA for the CDR3 is TGTGCCACCAGCAGTGAAGCGGGGGGCCGCTATGGCTACACCTTC. Full variable domain (remainder filled in from reference TRBV15 and TRBJ1-2): DAMVIQNPRYQVTQFGKPVTLSCSQTLNHNVMYWYQQKSSQAPKLLFHYYDKDFNNEADTPDNFQSRRPNTSFCFLDIRSPGLGDTAMYLCATSSEAGGRYGYTFGSGTRLTVV.

J is TRBJ2-3 and V is TRBV9; no firm D call. CDR1 is SGDLS and CDR2 is YYNGEE in the germline V gene. V gave up 0 bases and J gave up 5 bases, with 4 bases separating them. The CDR3 spans 12 residues. CDR3 protein: CASSVGRDTQYF. In DNA, the CDR3 is TGTGCCAGCAGCGTAGGGCGAGATACGCAGTATTTT.

This CDR3 reads CASSQGTWAYGSPLHF. CDR3 DNA sequence: TGTGCCAGCAGCCAAGGAACCTGGGCATACGGATCACCCCTCCACTTT. V usage is TRBV14 and J usage is TRBJ1-6, with no clear D. Germline values: CDR1 SGHDN, CDR2 FVKESK. This CDR3 comprises 16 residues. V was shortened by 1 base and J by 10 bases, with 17 bases between the two germline ends.

This clonotype was seen ten or more times. The chain combines TRBV20-1 with TRBJ1-1; D gene ambiguous. This CDR3 contains 12 residues. V was shortened by 2 bases and J by 2 bases, with 6 bases between the two germline ends. Germline V gene lookup returns CDR1 DFQATT and CDR2 SNEGSKA (reference sequence). CDR3 protein: CSARQPNTEAFF. For the CDR3, the DNA is TGCAGTGCTAGACAGCCTAACACTGAAGCTTTCTTT.

This chain joins TRBV2 and TRBJ1-1; D is unclear. CDR1 SNHLY and CDR2 FYNNEI come from the germline V gene. V dropped 6 bases and J dropped 3 bases, with 11 bases sitting between them. This CDR3 comprises 13 residues. The CDR3 coding sequence is TGTGCCAGCAGGGAGGCATCCGACACTGAAGCTTTCTTT. Protein product: CASREASDTEAFF.

This sequence joins TRBV11-2 and TRBJ1-5; 9 positions agree with TRBD1. The germline CDR1 and CDR2 sequences are SGHAT and FQNNGV. The CDR3 is 18 residues long. V was pared by 5 bases and J by 1 base, with 12 bases of the junction left unmatched. In nucleotides, the CDR3 is TGTGCCAGCAGCCAATCCTCAGGACAGGGGACCAGCAATCAGCCCCAGCATTTT. Translated: CASSQSSGQGTSNQPQHF. Variable domain in full (rest from reference TRBV11-2 and TRBJ1-5): EAGVAQSPRYKIIEKRQSVAFWCNPISGHATLYWYQQILGQGPKLLIQFQNNGVVDDSQLPKDRFSAERLKGVDSTLKIQPAKLEDSAVYLCASSQSSGQGTSNQPQHFGDGTRLSIL.

This clonotype was seen ten or more times. The CDR3 spells CASSGGLAGNTDTQYF. Here the CDR3 DNA reads TGTGCCAGCAGCGGAGGACTAGCGGGGAACACAGATACGCAGTATTTT. The chain joins TRBV5-4 to TRBJ2-3; TRBD2 matches at 12 bases. With V trimmed by 4 bases and J by 2 bases, 5 bases remained unmatched. The CDR3 length is 16 residues. CDR1 and CDR2 (germline): SGHNT, YYREEE (reference sequence).

The genes are TRBV2 and TRBJ2-1; D gene ambiguous. The CDR3 is 11 residues long. Germline V CDR1 and CDR2: SNHLY, FYNNEI. V shed 8 bases and J shed 7 bases, with 9 bases lying between them. The CDR3 region has the DNA TGTGCCAGCTTTAGTGGGAATGAGCAGTTCTTC. Residues: CASFSGNEQFF.

The table lists this clonotype with many counts. This chain uses TRBV9 with TRBJ2-1, with 7 bases that match TRBD2. This CDR3 region has 13 residues. J lost 7 bases, V lost 5 bases, and 6 bases had no gene match. CDR1 is SGDLS, CDR2 YYNGEE, per germline. CDR3 sequence (DNA): TGTGCCAGCAGTCTAGCGGAGTGGAATGAGCAGTTCTTC. It encodes CASSLAEWNEQFF.

The CDR3 sequence is CASRKDREAGRDEQYF. In DNA form, the CDR3 reads TGTGCCAGCAGAAAAGACAGAGAAGCGGGAAGGGACGAGCAGTACTTC. This sequence joins TRBV6-6 and TRBJ2-7; 7 positions match TRBD2. Germline assignment: CDR1 MNHNY and CDR2 SVGAGI (reference sequence). The CDR3 loop spans 16 amino acids. Germline trimming cut 6 bases from V and 5 bases from J; bases unmatched to any gene: 16.

There are many counts of this clonotype. The chain has TRBV19 and TRBJ2-1; TRBD2 matches 8 bases. The CDR3 extends over 17 amino acids. V shed 5 bases and J 0 bases; nucleotides not matched to a gene: 9. Per the germline V gene, CDR1 is LNHDA and CDR2 is SQIVND (reference sequence). CDR3 DNA sequence: TGTGCCAGTAGTTATCCTCGCGGGAGGCGCTCCTACAATGAGCAGTTCTTC. Translated: CASSYPRGRRSYNEQFF.

This chain links TRBV5-1 with TRBJ1-5; D is undetermined. The CDR3 is 12 residues long. From germline, CDR1 is SGHRS and CDR2 YFSETQ. Trimming shortened V by 1 base and J by 7 bases, and 6 bases separated the two germline ends. CDR3: CASSLKGQPQHF. Here the CDR3 DNA reads TGCGCCAGCAGCTTGAAGGGACAGCCCCAGCATTTT.

At least ten counts were recorded for this clonotype. The V call is TRBV20-1, the J call TRBJ2-7; D is ambiguous. In germline, CDR1 is DFQATT, CDR2 SNEGSKA (reference sequence). V lost 0 bases to trimming and J lost 9 bases, with 15 bases between them. The CDR3 is made up of 13 amino acids. The CDR3 spells CSAREVAELLQYF. CDR3 nucleotides: TGCAGTGCTAGAGAGGTAGCTGAGTTATTGCAGTACTTC.

Details on this clonotype: At one end the junction does not follow the germline gene, possibly because of a read error. The V and J genes are TRBV7-9 and TRBJ2-2; TRBD2 aligns across 7 bases. Germline CDR1 is SEHNR and CDR2 is FQNEAQ (reference sequence). The CDR3 runs 15 residues. CDR3 in amino acids: CASSLGGTNTGELLF. Written as DNA, the CDR3 is TGTGCCAGCAGCTTAGGTGGGACTAACACCGGGGAGCTGCTTTTC. The variable domain in full, with the rest retrieved from reference TRBV7-9 and TRBJ2-2, is DTGVSQNPRHKITKRGQNVTFRCDPISEHNRLYWYRQTLGQGPEFLTYFQNEAQLEKSRLLSDRFSAERPKGSFSTLEIQRTEQGDSAMYLCASSLGGTNTGELLFGEGSRLTVL.

This clonotype was counted a single time. Its ends do not fully match the called genes, so a read error is possible. The chain recombines TRBV15 with TRBJ1-1, with a tentative D call TRBD1 (6 bases). There are 12 residues in the CDR3. The V gene's germline CDR1 is LNHNV and CDR2 YYDKDF (reference sequence). For the CDR3, the DNA is TGTGCCACCAGCAGGGTTAGACAGGAAGCCTCCTTT. It is translated as CATSRVRQEASF.